The clone carrying this T cell receptor (beta chain) was seen once. The sample comes from a study of shared clonotypes between healthy human individuals. The repertoire was sequenced with immunoSEQ multiplex PCR; TCRdb's copy has only in-frame clones and lacks some. The data hold approximately 2.3 million clones, with 85% to 95% observed a single time. The CDR3 runs 15 residues. The V gene lost 0 bases and the J gene lost 2 bases, with 8 bases spanning the gap. CDR1 and CDR2 from the germline V gene are SGHKS and YYEKEE (reference sequence). The sequenced material came from naive CD4+ T cells from PBMCs. Subset meaning: CD45RA+ positively selected. The J gene is TRBJ1-4, the V gene TRBV5-5, with no clear D. The source is a man aged 18 to 29 in good health. Some clones in this sample may be carry-over from other donors' samples. CDR3 sequence reads: CASSLAPGTNEKLFF. The CDR3 coding sequence is TGTGCCAGCAGCTTGGCTCCGGGCACTAATGAAAAACTGTTTTTT.